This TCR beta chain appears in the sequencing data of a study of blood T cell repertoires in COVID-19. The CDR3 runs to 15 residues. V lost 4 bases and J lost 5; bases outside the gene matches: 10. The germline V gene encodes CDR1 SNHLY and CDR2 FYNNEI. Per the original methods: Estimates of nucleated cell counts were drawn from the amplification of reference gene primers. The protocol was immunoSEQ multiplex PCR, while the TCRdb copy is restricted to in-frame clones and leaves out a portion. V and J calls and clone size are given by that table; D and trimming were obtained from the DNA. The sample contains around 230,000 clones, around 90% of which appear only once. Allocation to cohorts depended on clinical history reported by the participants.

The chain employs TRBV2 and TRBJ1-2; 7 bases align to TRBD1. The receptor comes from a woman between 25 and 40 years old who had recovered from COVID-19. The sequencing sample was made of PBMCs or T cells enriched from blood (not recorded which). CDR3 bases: TGTGCCAGCAGTGGAAACAGGGGAGTTTGGTATGGCTACACCTTC. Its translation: CASSGNRGVWYGYTF. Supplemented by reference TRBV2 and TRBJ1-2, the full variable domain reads EPEVTQTPSHQVTQMGQEVILRCVPISNHLYFYWYRQILGQKVEFLVSFYNNEISEKSEIFDDQFSVERPDGSNFTLKIRSTKLEDSAMYFCASSGNRGVWYGYTFGSGTRLTVV.